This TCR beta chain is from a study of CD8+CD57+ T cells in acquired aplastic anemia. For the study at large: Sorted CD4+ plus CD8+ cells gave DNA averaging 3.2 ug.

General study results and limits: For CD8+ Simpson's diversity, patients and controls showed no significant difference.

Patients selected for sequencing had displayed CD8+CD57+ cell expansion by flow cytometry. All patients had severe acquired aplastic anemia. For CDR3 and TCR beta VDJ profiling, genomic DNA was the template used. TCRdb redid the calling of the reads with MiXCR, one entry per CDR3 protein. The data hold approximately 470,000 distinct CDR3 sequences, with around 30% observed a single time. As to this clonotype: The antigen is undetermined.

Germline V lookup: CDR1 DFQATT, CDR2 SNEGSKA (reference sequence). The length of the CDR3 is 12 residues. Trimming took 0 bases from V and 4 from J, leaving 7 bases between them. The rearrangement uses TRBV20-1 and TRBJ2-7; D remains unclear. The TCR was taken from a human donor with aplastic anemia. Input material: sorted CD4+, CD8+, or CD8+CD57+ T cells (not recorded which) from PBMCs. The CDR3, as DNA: TGCAGTGCTAGAGAAGGACCTTACGAGCAGTACTTC. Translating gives CSAREGPYEQYF.